Below are 22 T cell receptor beta chains sequenced from a single sample in a study of spatial heterogeneity in lung cancer. From the 5' RACE reads, TCRdb called clonotypes with MiXCR, one entry per CDR3 protein. The profile covers several thousand distinct CDR3 sequences, with roughly 25% appearing a single time and approximately 25% taken by the ten largest. Time point specified: sample taken at primary tumor resection. Tumor, nontumor lung or frozen PBMC supplied whole RNA that was sequenced unsorted. This specimen consisted of PBMCs, obtained at surgery. Every receptor here comes from a female donor with early-stage non-small cell lung cancer.

This clonotype rates as medium-sized (0.01 to 0.1%). Found in a library prepared for alpha chains, this beta chain is an off-target read, and its abundance has little meaning. The rearrangement joins TRBV7-9 to TRBJ2-1; no clear D gene. This CDR3 comprises 16 residues. Germline lookup yields CDR1 SEHNR and CDR2 FQNEAQ (reference sequence). Trimming left V 5 bases short and J 6 bases short, with 20 bases between. The CDR3: CASSLSFQRVGNEQFF. CDR3 in DNA: TGTGCCAGCAGCCTTAGTTTCCAGCGAGTGGGCAATGAGCAGTTCTTC.

With regard to this clonotype: Found in a library prepared for alpha chains, this beta chain is an off-target read, and its abundance has little meaning. V and J are TRBV14 and TRBJ2-1, with 10 bases aligning to TRBD2. The germline gives CDR1 SGHDN, CDR2 FVKESK. V gave up 2 bases and J gave up 7 bases; unmatched junction bases: 5. The CDR3 sequence is 15 residues long. CDR3 sequence reads: CASSQTSGAPNEQFF. The CDR3 coding sequence is TGTGCCAGCAGCCAAACTAGCGGGGCCCCGAATGAGCAGTTCTTC.

With respect to this clonotype: As an off-target read in a library built for alpha chains, this beta chain has a frequency of little significance. The chain combines TRBV27 with TRBJ2-3, with D maybe TRBD2 (5 bases). In germline, CDR1 is MNHEY, CDR2 SMNVEV (reference sequence). The CDR3 has 16 amino acids. Trimming took 5 bases from V and 0 from J, leaving 15 bases between them. CDR3 sequence reads: CASSPTAEFSTDTQYF. CDR3 sequence (DNA): TGTGCCAGCAGTCCTACAGCGGAGTTTAGCACAGATACGCAGTATTTT.

This clonotype was recorded a few times. Found in a library prepared for alpha chains, this beta chain is an off-target read, and its abundance has little meaning. The V call is TRBV24-1, the J call TRBJ2-7; D tentatively reads TRBD1 or TRBD2 (5 bases each). V was trimmed by 2 bases and J by 6 bases, leaving 16 bases between them. The CDR3 loop spans 15 amino acids. CDR1 is KGHDR and CDR2 is SFDVKD in the germline V gene. The CDR3 bases are TGTGCCACCAGTGATTCGCGAGGGGCCTCTCTCGAGCAGTACTTC. Residues: CATSDSRGASLEQYF.

In regard to this clonotype: Found in a library prepared for alpha chains, this beta chain is an off-target read, and its abundance has little meaning. The chain recombines TRBV14 with TRBJ2-1; D is possibly TRBD1 or TRBD2 (6 bases each). This CDR3 comprises 15 residues. CDR1 SGHDN and CDR2 FVKESK come from the germline V gene. V dropped 6 bases and J dropped 0 bases, with 12 bases sitting between them. This CDR3 reads CASSRGRSSYNEQFF. The CDR3 DNA reads as TGTGCCAGCAGTCGGGGGCGTAGCTCCTACAATGAGCAGTTCTTC.

As for this clonotype: This beta chain slipped into a library made for alpha chains as a stray read, so its size is not meaningful. The J gene is TRBJ1-5, the V gene TRBV27; D is perhaps TRBD1 (6 bases). The CDR3 runs to 14 residues. Trimming took off 6 bases at V and 4 bases at J, with 13 bases between the two ends. Germline V lookup: CDR1 MNHEY, CDR2 SMNVEV (reference sequence). The CDR3 DNA reads as TGTGCCAGCAGGAGGCTACAGGGAAATCAGCCCCAGCATTTT. It specifies CASRRLQGNQPQHF.

This clonotype was seen only a few times. As an off-target read in a library built for alpha chains, this beta chain has a frequency of little significance. CDR3 residues: CASSLGAGGTGELFF. The CDR3 bases are TGTGCCAGCAGCTTGGGGGCCGGGGGCACCGGGGAGCTGTTTTTT. The chain has TRBV7-3 and TRBJ2-2; D may match TRBD1 or TRBD2 (6 bases each). This CDR3 has 15 amino acids. V was clipped by 3 bases and J by 4 bases, with 12 bases between them. The V gene's germline CDR1 is SGHTA and CDR2 FQGTGA.

This clonotype has more than one count but fewer than ten. A library made for alpha chains picked up this beta chain off target, so its size means little. The chain uses TRBV7-9 and TRBJ1-1; D gene ambiguous. This CDR3 has 18 residues. The germline V gene has CDR1 SEHNR and CDR2 FQNEAQ (reference sequence). The V gene lost 5 bases and the J gene lost 6 bases, with 28 bases spanning the gap. The CDR3 nucleotides read TGTGCCAGCAGCCCTCTCGGCCAAACGGATTGGGGAACGGCTGAAGCTTTCTTT. Translated: CASSPLGQTDWGTAEAFF. Supplemented by reference TRBV7-9 and TRBJ1-1, the full variable domain reads DTGVSQNPRHKITKRGQNVTFRCDPISEHNRLYWYRQTLGQGPEFLTYFQNEAQLEKSRLLSDRFSAERPKGSFSTLEIQRTEQGDSAMYLCASSPLGQTDWGTAEAFFGQGTRLTVV.

This clonotype was counted between two and nine times. A library made for alpha chains picked up this beta chain off target, so its size means little. Written as DNA, the CDR3 is TGTGCCAGCAGCACCATGACAGGGGTTAGCACAGATACGCAGTATTTT. Translated, it gives CASSTMTGVSTDTQYF. The V gene is TRBV5-5, the J gene TRBJ2-3, with TRBD1 matching 8 bases. V lost 4 bases and J lost 0; bases outside the gene matches: 7. The length of the CDR3 is 16 residues. Germline assignment: CDR1 SGHKS and CDR2 YYEKEE (reference sequence). Full variable domain (outside the CDR3, taken from reference TRBV5-5 and TRBJ2-3): DAGVTQSPTHLIKTRGQQVTLRCSPISGHKSVSWYQQVLGQGPQFIFQYYEKEERGRGNFPDRFSARQFPNYSSELNVNALLLGDSALYLCASSTMTGVSTDTQYFGPGTRLTVL.

For this clonotype: The library was prepared for alpha chains; this beta chain is a stray read, so its frequency means little. This chain links TRBV6-2 or TRBV6-3 with TRBJ2-7; D is uncertain. This CDR3 region has 11 residues. Looked up from germline, CDR1 is MNHEY and CDR2 is SVGEGT. Between the trimmed V and J ends, which lost 8 bases and 3 bases, there was a span of 8 bases. The CDR3 nucleotides are TGTGCCAGCGGGCCCGTCTACGAGCAGTACTTC. This encodes CASGPVYEQYF.

This clonotype ranks as medium-sized (0.01 to 0.1%). A library prepared for alpha chains yielded this beta chain as an off-target read; its size is of little meaning. The rearrangement joins TRBV7-2 to TRBJ1-5, with 10 bases fitting TRBD1. The germline gives CDR1 SGHTA, CDR2 FQGNSA. The CDR3 runs 16 residues. V shed 5 bases, J shed 7 bases, and the junction held 11 bases outside the gene matches. The CDR3, as DNA: TGTGCCAGCAGCCTCCGACAGGGGGCCGTCGGACAGCCCCAGCATTTT. Translated, it gives CASSLRQGAVGQPQHF.

Details on this clonotype: With the library built for alpha chains, this beta chain is off target and its frequency is not meaningful. This rearrangement joins TRBV10-1 to TRBJ2-1; 10 bases map to TRBD2. V dropped 5 bases and J dropped 4; count of bases not matched to a gene: 5. CDR1 and CDR2 from the germline V gene are WNHNN and SYGVQD (reference sequence). The CDR3 covers 15 residues. The CDR3 loop reads CASSPTSGVYNEQFF. The DNA for the CDR3 is TGCGCCAGCAGTCCAACTAGCGGGGTTTACAATGAGCAGTTCTTC.

On this clonotype itself: This beta chain appears as a stray read in a library generated for alpha chains; its size is not informative. The chain is built from TRBV27 and TRBJ2-1; D remains ambiguous. The CDR3 is made up of 13 amino acids. Between the trimmed V and J ends, which lost 6 bases and 9 bases, there was a span of 15 bases. CDR1 and CDR2 from the germline V gene are MNHEY and SMNVEV (reference sequence). The CDR3 sequence: CASSLLNSAEQFF. DNA for the CDR3: TGTGCCAGCAGCCTACTCAACAGCGCTGAGCAGTTCTTC.

To note about this clonotype: This beta chain represents an off-target read in a library built for alpha chains; its size is of limited meaning. The V call is TRBV15, the J call TRBJ2-7, with a tentative D call TRBD2 (6 bases). CDR1 and CDR2 from the germline V gene are LNHNV and YYDKDF (reference sequence). Trimming stripped 3 bases from V and 0 bases from J, with 15 bases between. This CDR3 is built from 16 residues. This chain's CDR3 is CATSSGGGASSYEQYF. In nucleotides, the CDR3 is TGTGCCACCAGCAGCGGCGGAGGGGCCAGCTCCTACGAGCAGTACTTC.

There are a few counts of this clonotype. This beta chain appears as a stray read in a library generated for alpha chains; its size is not informative. The V and J genes are TRBV28 and TRBJ1-6, with D maybe TRBD1 (6 bases). Germline V gene data show CDR1 as MDHEN and CDR2 as SYDVKM. The CDR3 has 13 amino acids. The ends were cut back, 2 bases at V and 9 bases at J, with 8 bases in the middle. The CDR3 loop is CASSLTRGSPLHF. The CDR3 DNA reads as TGTGCCAGCAGTTTAACCAGGGGTTCACCCCTCCACTTT. The full variable domain, rest sourced from reference TRBV28 and TRBJ1-6, is DVKVTQSSRYLVKRTGEKVFLECVQDMDHENMFWYRQDPGLGLRLIYFSYDVKMKEKGDIPEGYSVSREKKERFSLILESASTNQTSMYLCASSLTRGSPLHFGNGTRLTVT.

Turning to this clonotype: This beta chain slipped into a library made for alpha chains as a stray read, so its size is not meaningful. The J gene is TRBJ1-1, the V gene TRBV7-2, with no clear D. From germline, CDR1 is SGHTA and CDR2 FQGNSA. The CDR3 runs to 13 residues. The V end lost 3 bases, the J end lost 0 bases, and 5 bases lay between the germline ends. The CDR3 protein is CASSFDMNTEAFF. As DNA, the CDR3 is TGTGCCAGCAGCTTCGATATGAACACTGAAGCTTTCTTT. Together with reference TRBV7-2 and TRBJ1-1, the CDR3 gives the full variable domain: GAGVSQSPSNKVTEKGKDVELRCDPISGHTALYWYRQSLGQGLEFLIYFQGNSAPDKSGLPSDRFSAERTGGSVSTLTIQRTQQEDSAVYLCASSFDMNTEAFFGQGTRLTVV.

On this clonotype: The library was prepared for alpha chains; this beta chain is a stray read, so its frequency means little. The J gene is TRBJ2-2, the V gene TRBV5-5; TRBD2 matches 8 bases. There are 15 residues in the CDR3. Germline CDR1 reads SGHKS; CDR2 reads YYEKEE (reference sequence). V lost 2 bases and J lost 6; bases outside the gene matches: 6. This CDR3 is CASSFATSVPGELFF. CDR3 DNA sequence: TGTGCCAGCAGCTTTGCGACTAGCGTACCCGGGGAGCTGTTTTTT.

This clonotype is termed medium-sized. A library made for alpha chains picked up this beta chain off target, so its size means little. This rearrangement joins TRBV2 to TRBJ2-7; D is possibly TRBD1 (6 bases). The germline V and J ends were trimmed by 6 bases and 7 bases, with 19 bases remaining between them. Germline lookup yields CDR1 SNHLY and CDR2 FYNNEI. This CDR3 is 14 amino acids long. The CDR3 loop reads CASRDLGAAGEQYF. CDR3 nucleotide sequence: TGTGCCAGCAGGGACCTGGGGGCTGCGGGTGAGCAGTACTTC.

A few counts support this clonotype. This beta chain represents an off-target read in a library built for alpha chains; its size is of limited meaning. The CDR3 nucleotides read TGTGCCAGCAGTCCGGGGAATGAGCAGTTCTTC. It is translated as CASSPGNEQFF. The chain couples TRBV12-3 or TRBV12-4 to TRBJ2-1; TRBD2 might be the D (5 bases). V lost 5 bases and J lost 7, with 6 bases in between. The CDR3 spans 11 residues.

This clonotype ranks as medium-sized. Being off target in a library aimed at alpha chains, this beta chain has a size of little meaning. The V gene is TRBV27, the J gene TRBJ2-7; D not certain. Germline CDR1 is MNHEY and CDR2 is SMNVEV (reference sequence). V shed 0 bases and J shed 5 bases, with 11 bases lying between them. The CDR3 has 14 residues. The CDR3 loop reads CASSLSVFFDEQYF. CDR3 nucleotides: TGTGCCAGCAGTTTATCAGTTTTCTTTGACGAGCAGTACTTC.

By proportion, this clonotype is medium-sized. Because the library targeted alpha chains, this beta chain is an off-target read whose size means little. The rearrangement links TRBV6-2 or TRBV6-3 to TRBJ2-7; D is tentatively TRBD1 or TRBD2 (5 bases each). V was trimmed by 8 bases and J by 5 bases, leaving 16 bases between them. Germline V gives CDR1 MNHEY, CDR2 SVGEGT. This CDR3 spans 13 amino acids. The CDR3 reads CASEGPPSDEQYF. As DNA, the CDR3 is TGTGCCAGCGAGGGGCCCCCTTCAGACGAGCAGTACTTC.

This clonotype is labeled as medium-sized. Because the library targeted alpha chains, this beta chain is an off-target read whose size means little. The chain uses TRBV23-1 and TRBJ2-1, with D perhaps given as TRBD1 or TRBD2 (5 bases each). TRBV23-1 is marked as an open reading frame, function uncertain. This CDR3 is 15 amino acids long. Between the trimmed V and J ends, which lost 0 bases and 16 bases, there was a span of 22 bases. Written as DNA, the CDR3 is TGCGCCAGCAGTCAATCGGCTCCTCTCCGGGACCCTAAATTCTTC. It is translated as CASSQSAPLRDPKFF.